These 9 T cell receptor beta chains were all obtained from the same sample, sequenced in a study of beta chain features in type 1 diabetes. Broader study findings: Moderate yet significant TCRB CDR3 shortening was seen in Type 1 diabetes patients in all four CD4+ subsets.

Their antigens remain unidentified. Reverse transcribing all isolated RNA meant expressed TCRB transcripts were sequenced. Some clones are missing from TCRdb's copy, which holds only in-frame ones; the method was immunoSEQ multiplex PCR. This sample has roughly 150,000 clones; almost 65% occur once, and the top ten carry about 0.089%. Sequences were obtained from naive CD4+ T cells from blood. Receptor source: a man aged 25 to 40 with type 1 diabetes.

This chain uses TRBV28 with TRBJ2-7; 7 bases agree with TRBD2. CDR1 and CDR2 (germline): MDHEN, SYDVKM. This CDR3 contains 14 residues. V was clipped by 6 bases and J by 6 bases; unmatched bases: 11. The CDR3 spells CASRSVAGVGEQYF. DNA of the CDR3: TGTGCCAGCAGGTCCGTTGCGGGGGTCGGCGAGCAGTACTTC.

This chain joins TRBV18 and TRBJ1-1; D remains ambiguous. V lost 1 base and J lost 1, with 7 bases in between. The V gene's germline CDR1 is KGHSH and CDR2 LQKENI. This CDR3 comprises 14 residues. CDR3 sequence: CASSPRLPNTEAFF. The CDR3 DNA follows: TGTGCCAGCTCACCACGGCTGCCGAACACTGAAGCTTTCTTT.

CDR3 region: CASSLGLAGTQQETQYF. The CDR3 DNA is TGCGCCAGCAGCTTGGGACTAGCGGGGACACAACAAGAGACCCAGTACTTC. The chain links TRBV5-1 to TRBJ2-5; 11 positions match TRBD2. Trimming at V came to 0 bases and at J to 2 bases, leaving 6 bases not matched to a gene. The CDR3 consists of 17 residues. CDR1 is SGHRS, CDR2 YFSETQ, per germline.

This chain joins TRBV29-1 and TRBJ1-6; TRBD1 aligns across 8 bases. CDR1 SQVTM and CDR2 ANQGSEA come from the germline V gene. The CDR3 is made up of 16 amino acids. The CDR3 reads CRDRDWRRPYNSPLHF. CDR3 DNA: TGCAGGGACAGGGACTGGAGACGTCCCTATAATTCACCCCTCCACTTT.

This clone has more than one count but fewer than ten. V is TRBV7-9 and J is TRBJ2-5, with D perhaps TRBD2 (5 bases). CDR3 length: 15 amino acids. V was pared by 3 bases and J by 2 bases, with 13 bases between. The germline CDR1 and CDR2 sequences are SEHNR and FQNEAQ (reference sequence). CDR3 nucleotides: TGTGCCAGCAGCTTGGACGCTAGCAAGCAAGAGACCCAGTACTTC. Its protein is CASSLDASKQETQYF.

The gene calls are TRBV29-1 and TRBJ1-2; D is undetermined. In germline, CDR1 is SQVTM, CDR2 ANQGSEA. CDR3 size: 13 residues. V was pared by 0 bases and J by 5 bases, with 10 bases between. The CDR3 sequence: CSVEDRGRYGYTF. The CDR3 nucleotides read TGCAGCGTTGAAGATCGCGGGAGGTATGGCTACACCTTC.

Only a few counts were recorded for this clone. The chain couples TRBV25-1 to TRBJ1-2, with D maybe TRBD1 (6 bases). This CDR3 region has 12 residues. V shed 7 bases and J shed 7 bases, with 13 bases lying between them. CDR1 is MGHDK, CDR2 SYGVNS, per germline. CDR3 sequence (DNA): TGTGCCAGCAACAGGGAGTGGAGTGGCTACACCTTC. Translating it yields CASNREWSGYTF.

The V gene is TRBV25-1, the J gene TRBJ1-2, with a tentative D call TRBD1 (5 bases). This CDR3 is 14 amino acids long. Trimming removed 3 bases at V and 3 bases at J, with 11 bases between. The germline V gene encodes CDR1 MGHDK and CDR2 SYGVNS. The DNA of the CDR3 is TGTGCCAGCAGTGAGCAGGGCAACCACTATGGCTACACCTTC. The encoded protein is CASSEQGNHYGYTF.

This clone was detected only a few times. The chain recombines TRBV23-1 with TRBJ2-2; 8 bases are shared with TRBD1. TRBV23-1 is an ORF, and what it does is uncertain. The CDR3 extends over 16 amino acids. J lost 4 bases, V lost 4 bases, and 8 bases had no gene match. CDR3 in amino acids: CASSRGAGGCTGELFF. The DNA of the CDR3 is TGCGCCAGCAGTCGGGGGGCAGGGGGCTGCACCGGGGAGCTGTTTTTT.